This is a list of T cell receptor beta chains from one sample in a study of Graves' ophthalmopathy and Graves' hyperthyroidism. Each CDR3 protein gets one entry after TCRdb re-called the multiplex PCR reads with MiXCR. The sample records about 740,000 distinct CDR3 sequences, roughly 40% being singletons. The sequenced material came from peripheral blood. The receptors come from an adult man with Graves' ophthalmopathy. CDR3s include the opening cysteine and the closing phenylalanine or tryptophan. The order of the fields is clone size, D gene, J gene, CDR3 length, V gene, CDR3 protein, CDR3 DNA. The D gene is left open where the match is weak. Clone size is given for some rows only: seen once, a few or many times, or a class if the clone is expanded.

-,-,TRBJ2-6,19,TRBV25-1,CASSDSAGELFFGANVLTF,-
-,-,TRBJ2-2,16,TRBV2,CASSEVQGLRTGELFF,TGTGCCAGCAGTGAAGTTCAGGGGTTGCGGACCGGGGAGCTGTTTTTT
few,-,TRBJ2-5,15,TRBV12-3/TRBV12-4,CASSYFAGPRETQYF,TGTGCCAGCAGTTACTTCGCAGGGCCGAGGGAGACCCAGTACTTC
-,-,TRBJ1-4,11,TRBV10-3,CAISESEKLFF,TGTGCCATCAGTGAGTCGGAAAAACTGTTTTTT
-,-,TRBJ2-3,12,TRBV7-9,CASSRRADTQYF,TGTGCCAGCAGCCGACGGGCAGATACGCAGTATTTT
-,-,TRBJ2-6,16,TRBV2,CASSSEGSSGANVLTF,TGTGCCAGCAGTTCCGAAGGGAGCTCTGGGGCCAACGTCCTGACTTTC
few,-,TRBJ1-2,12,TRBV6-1,CASSVRPRDYTF,TGTGCCAGCAGTGTCCGACCTCGGGACTACACCTTC
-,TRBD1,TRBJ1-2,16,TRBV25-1,CASSDPSRGTAYGYTF,TGTGCCAGCAGTGATCCCAGCAGAGGGACAGCCTATGGCTACACCTTC
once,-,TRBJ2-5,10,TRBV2,CASKRQTQYF,TGTGCCAGCAAGCGCCAGACCCAGTACTTC
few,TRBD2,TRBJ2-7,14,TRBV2,CASRRLAGVYEQYF,TGTGCCAGCAGAAGACTAGCGGGGGTCTACGAGCAGTACTTC
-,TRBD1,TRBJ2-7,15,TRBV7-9,CASSHAGTGGYEQYF,TGTGCCAGCAGCCACGCCGGGACAGGGGGGTACGAGCAGTACTTC
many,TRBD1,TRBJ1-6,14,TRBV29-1,CSTQGAGRNSPLHF,TGCAGCACTCAGGGGGCTGGTCGTAATTCACCCCTCCACTTT
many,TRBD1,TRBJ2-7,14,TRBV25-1,CASRPGTGFHEQYF,TGTGCCAGCAGGCCCGGGACAGGGTTTCACGAGCAGTACTTC
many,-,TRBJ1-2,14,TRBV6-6,CASSYRRTNYGYTF,TGTGCCAGCAGTTACCGTCGCACTAACTATGGCTACACCTTC
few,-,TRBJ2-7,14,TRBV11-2,CASSPSGETYEQYF,TGTGCCAGCAGCCCCTCGGGAGAGACCTACGAGCAGTACTTC
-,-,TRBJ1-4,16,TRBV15,CATSRDRAGANEKLFF,TGTGCCACCAGCAGAGATCGTGCAGGGGCAAATGAAAAACTGTTTTTT
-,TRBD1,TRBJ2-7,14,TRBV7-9,CAGSPGTGTTGQYF,TGTGCCGGCAGCCCCGGGACAGGAACAACGGGGCAGTACTTC
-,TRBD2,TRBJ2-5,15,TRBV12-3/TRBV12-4,CASSHPTSEWETQYF,TGTGCCAGCAGTCACCCCACTAGCGAATGGGAGACCCAGTACTTC
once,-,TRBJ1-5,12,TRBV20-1,CSATDGNQPQHF,TGCAGTGCCACAGACGGCAATCAGCCCCAGCATTTT
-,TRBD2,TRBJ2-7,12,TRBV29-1,CSVELAGGEQYF,TGCAGCGTTGAACTAGCGGGAGGCGAGCAGTACTTC
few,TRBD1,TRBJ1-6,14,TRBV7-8,CASSLGQGARPLHF,TGTGCCAGCAGTTTAGGCCAGGGGGCGAGACCCCTCCACTTT
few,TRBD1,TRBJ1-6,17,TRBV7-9,CASSRGQGASYNSPLHF,TGTGCCAGCAGCCGAGGACAGGGGGCCTCCTATAATTCACCCCTCCACTTT
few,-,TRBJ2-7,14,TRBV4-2,CASSQDGPDYEQYF,TGTGCCAGCAGCCAAGATGGCCCCGACTACGAGCAGTACTTC
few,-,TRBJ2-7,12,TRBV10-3,CASWDDPYEQYF,TGTGCCAGTTGGGACGACCCCTACGAGCAGTACTTC
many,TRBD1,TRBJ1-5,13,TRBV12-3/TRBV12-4,CASRTGTTQPQHF,TGTGCCAGCCGGACAGGGACGACCCAGCCCCAGCATTTT
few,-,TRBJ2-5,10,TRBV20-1,CSGQLRTQYF,TGCAGTGGGCAGTTGAGGACCCAGTACTTC
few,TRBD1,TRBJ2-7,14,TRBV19,CASSSWDRAYEQYF,TGTGCCAGTAGTAGCTGGGACAGGGCCTACGAGCAGTACTTC
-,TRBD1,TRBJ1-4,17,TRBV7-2,CASSQTGRGQFNEKLFF,TGTGCCAGCAGCCAGACGGGCAGGGGGCAGTTTAATGAAAAACTGTTTTTT
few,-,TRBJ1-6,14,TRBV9,CASSVEGSDSPLHF,TGTGCCAGCAGCGTAGAAGGGTCGGATTCACCCCTCCACTTT
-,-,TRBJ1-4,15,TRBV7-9,CASSLEQGQGEKLFF,TGTGCCAGCAGCTTAGAGCAGGGGCAGGGTGAAAAACTGTTTTTT
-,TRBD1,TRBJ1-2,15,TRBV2,CASSFPGQRTGGYTF,TGTGCCAGCAGTTTCCCGGGACAGAGAACGGGTGGCTACACCTTC